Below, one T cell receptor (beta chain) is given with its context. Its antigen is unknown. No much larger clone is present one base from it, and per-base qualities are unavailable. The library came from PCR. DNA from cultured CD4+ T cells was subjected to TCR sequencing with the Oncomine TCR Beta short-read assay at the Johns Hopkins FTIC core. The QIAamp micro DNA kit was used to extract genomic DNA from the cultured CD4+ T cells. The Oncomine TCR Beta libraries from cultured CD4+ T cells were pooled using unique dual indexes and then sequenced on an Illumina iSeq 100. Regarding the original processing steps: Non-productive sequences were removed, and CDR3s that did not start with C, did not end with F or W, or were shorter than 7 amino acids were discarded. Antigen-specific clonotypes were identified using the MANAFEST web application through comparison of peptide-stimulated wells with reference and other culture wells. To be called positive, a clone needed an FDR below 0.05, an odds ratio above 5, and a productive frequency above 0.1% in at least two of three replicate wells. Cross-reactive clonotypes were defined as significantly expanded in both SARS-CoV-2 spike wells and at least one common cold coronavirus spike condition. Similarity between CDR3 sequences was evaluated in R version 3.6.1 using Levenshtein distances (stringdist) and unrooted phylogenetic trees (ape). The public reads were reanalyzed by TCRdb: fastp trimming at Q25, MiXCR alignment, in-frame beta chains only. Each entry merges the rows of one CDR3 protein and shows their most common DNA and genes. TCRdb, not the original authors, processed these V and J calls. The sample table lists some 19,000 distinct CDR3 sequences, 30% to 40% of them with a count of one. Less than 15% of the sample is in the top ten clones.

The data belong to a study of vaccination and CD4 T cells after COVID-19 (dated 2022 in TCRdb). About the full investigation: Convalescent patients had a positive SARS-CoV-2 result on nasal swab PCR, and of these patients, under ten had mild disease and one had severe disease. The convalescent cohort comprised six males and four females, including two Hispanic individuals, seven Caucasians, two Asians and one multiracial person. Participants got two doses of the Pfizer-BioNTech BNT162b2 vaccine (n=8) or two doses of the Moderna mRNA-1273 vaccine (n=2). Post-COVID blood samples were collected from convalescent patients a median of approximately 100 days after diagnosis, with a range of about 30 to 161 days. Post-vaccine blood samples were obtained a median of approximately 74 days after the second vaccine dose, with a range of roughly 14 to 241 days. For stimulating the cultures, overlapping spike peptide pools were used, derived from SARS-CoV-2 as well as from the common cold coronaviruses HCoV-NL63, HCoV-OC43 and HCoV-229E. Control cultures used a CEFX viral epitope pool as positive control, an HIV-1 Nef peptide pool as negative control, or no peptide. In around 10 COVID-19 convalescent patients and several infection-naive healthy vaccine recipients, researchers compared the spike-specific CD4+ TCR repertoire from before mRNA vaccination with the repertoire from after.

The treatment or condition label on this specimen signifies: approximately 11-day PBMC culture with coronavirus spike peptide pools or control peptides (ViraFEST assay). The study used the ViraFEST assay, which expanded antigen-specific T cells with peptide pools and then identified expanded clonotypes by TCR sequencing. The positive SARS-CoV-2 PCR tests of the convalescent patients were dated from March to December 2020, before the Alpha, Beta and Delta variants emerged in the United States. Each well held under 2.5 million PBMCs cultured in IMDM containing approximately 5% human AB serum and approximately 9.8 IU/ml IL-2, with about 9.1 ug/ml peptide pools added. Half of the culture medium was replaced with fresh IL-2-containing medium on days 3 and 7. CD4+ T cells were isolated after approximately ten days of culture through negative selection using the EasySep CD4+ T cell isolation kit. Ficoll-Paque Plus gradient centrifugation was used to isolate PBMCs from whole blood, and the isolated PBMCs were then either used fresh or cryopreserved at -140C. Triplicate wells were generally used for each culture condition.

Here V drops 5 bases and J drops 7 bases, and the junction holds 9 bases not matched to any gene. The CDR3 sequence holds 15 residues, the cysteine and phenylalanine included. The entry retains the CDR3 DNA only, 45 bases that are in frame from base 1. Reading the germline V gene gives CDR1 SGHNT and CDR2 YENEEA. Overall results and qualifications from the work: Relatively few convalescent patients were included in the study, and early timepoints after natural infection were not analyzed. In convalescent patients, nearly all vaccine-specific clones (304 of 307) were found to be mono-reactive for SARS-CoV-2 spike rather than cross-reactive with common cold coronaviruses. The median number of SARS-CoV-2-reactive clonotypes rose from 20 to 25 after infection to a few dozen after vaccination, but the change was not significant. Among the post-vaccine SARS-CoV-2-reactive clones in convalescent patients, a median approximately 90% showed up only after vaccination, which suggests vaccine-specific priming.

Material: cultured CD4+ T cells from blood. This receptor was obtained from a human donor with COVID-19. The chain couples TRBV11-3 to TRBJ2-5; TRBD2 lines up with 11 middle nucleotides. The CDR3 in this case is CASSPPLAGEVTQYF. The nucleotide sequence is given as TGTGCCAGCAGCCCCCCACTAGCGGGGGAGGTGACCCAGTACTTC.